These 9 T cell receptor beta chains were all obtained from the same sample, sequenced in a study of cytomegalovirus exposure and HLA in healthy donors. A multiplex PCR was run with 60 Vbeta primers and 13 Jbeta primers. Some clones are missing from TCRdb's copy, which holds only in-frame ones; the method was immunoSEQ multiplex PCR. The data contain over 150,000 clones, roughly 75% of them singletons. Sequencing was done on a sample of PBMCs. All receptors come from a man aged 25 to 40 in good health and CMV-seropositive.

This clone is a singleton in its sample. V usage is TRBV21-1 and J usage is TRBJ1-2; the table's D gene call, TRBD1, was not cross checked with the DNA. TRBV21-1 is designated a pseudogene. CDR3 length: 16 amino acids. The chain's CDR3 is CASSKGAFRQAFGYTF. CDR3 nucleotides: TGTGCCAGCAGCAAAGGGGCGTTCCGGCAGGCCTTCGGCTACACCTTC.

This clone was seen only a few times. The chain uses TRBV6-6 and TRBJ1-4; TRBD1 is a possible D gene (6 bases). Per germline, CDR1 MNHNY and CDR2 SVGAGI (reference sequence). Trimming stripped 10 bases from V and 8 bases from J, with 17 bases between. This CDR3 contains 13 residues. This CDR3 reads CATIRDKNEKLFF. The CDR3 nucleotides are TGTGCCACCATCCGGGACAAGAACGAAAAACTGTTTTTT.

This rearrangement joins TRBV30 to TRBJ1-3; no firm D call. CDR3 length: 12 amino acids. The V gene's germline CDR1 is GTSNPN and CDR2 SVGIG (reference sequence). Trimming shortened V by 4 bases and J by 0 bases, and 4 bases separated the two germline ends. The CDR3 loop reads CAWTSSGNTIYF. For the CDR3, the DNA is TGTGCCTGGACCTCCTCTGGAAACACCATATATTTT.

This sequence joins TRBV7-2 and TRBJ1-2, with TRBD1 matching over 8 bases. This CDR3 comprises 14 residues. V trimming: 2 bases; J trimming: 7 bases; junction bases outside the gene matches: 6. Germline lookup yields CDR1 SGHTA and CDR2 FQGNSA. The CDR3 bases are TGTGCCAGCAGCTTAATGCAGGGGGCAAGTGGCTACACCTTC. Encoded protein: CASSLMQGASGYTF.

The sample holds a few counts of this clone. V usage is TRBV21-1 and J usage is TRBJ1-6. TRBV21-1 is termed a pseudogene. CDR3 length: 16 residues. CDR3 bases: TGTGCCAGCAGCCCTTTGGTGAGCTCCTATAATTCACCCCTCCACTTT. Translated, it gives CASSPLVSSYNSPLHF.

This chain joins TRBV6-5 and TRBJ1-4; D unclear. The CDR3 length is 12 residues. V lost 6 bases to trimming and J lost 7 bases, with 9 bases between them. The V gene's germline CDR1 is MNHEY and CDR2 SVGAGI. CDR3 sequence: CASSLPGEKLFF. The CDR3, as DNA: TGTGCCAGCAGCCTTCCCGGTGAAAAACTGTTTTTT.

This chain links TRBV7-3 with TRBJ2-1; 8 bases match TRBD2. V lost 3 bases, J lost 0 bases, and 13 bases stayed unmatched. The CDR3 length is 19 residues. Germline loops: CDR1 SGHTA, CDR2 FQGTGA. CDR3 DNA: TGTGCCAGCAGCTTTCCCGCAAACACTAGCGGTAGCTCCTACAATGAGCAGTTCTTC. Its translation: CASSFPANTSGSSYNEQFF.

The chain uses TRBV13 and TRBJ2-1, with 12 bases that match TRBD2. There are 16 residues in the CDR3. V trimming: 5 bases; J trimming: 7 bases; junction bases outside the gene matches: 9. Looked up from germline, CDR1 is PRHDT and CDR2 is FYEKMQ (reference sequence). Here the CDR3 reads CASSPPTSGRGNEQFF. In DNA, the CDR3 is TGTGCCAGCAGCCCACCGACTAGCGGGAGAGGTAATGAGCAGTTCTTC.

V usage is TRBV7-2 and J usage is TRBJ2-2; D might be TRBD2 (5 bases). Germline loops: CDR1 SGHTA, CDR2 FQGNSA. Trimming stripped 5 bases from V and 2 bases from J, with 18 bases between. The CDR3 contains 17 residues. The CDR3 protein is CASSLHGSSGNTGELFF. Written as DNA, the CDR3 is TGTGCCAGCAGCCTCCATGGGTCCAGCGGCAACACCGGGGAGCTGTTTTTT.